This T cell receptor beta chain was profiled in a study of molecular identifiers for immune sequencing clone quantification. V was shortened by 6 bases and J by 2 bases, with 13 bases between the two germline ends. The CDR3 runs 15 residues. From germline, CDR1 is MNHEY and CDR2 SVGAGI. This clonotype has just a few counts. Sorted inputs of 20,000 to 1,000,000 cells, with 10%, 30% or 50% RNA, yielded naive CD8 libraries. Based on a CD8+CD4-CCR7+CD45RA+ profile, naive CD8 T cells were sorted. One entry per CDR3 protein results from TCRdb running MiXCR on the PCR reads. The table shows about 68,000 distinct CDR3 sequences, with around 18% occurring only once.

The chain links TRBV6-5 to TRBJ2-2; a weak D match, TRBD1 (6 bases). The clonotype was recovered from a human donor in good health. Some libraries in this study had Jurkat cell RNA spiked in. Sequencing input: naive CD8+ T cells from blood, with Jurkat cell RNA spiked in. Subset: FACS-sorted CD8+CD4-CCR7+CD45RA+ naive T cells. The CDR3 DNA is TGTGCCAGCAGCCAATCGGGACACAACACCGGGGAGCTGTTTTTT. As protein: CASSQSGHNTGELFF.